This T cell receptor beta chain was sequenced for a study of T cell responses to AZD1222 COVID-19 vaccine. Findings of the study overall: At 160-218 and 743-854, vaccine-associated CD4 TCRs were dominant, and they spanned spike. The sample set comprised mostly white British donors with more females, and clonal diversity was possibly underestimated. Only after the peak T cell response were repertoires sampled.

This CDR3 contains 15 residues. Trimming removed 2 bases at V and 1 base at J, with 9 bases between. The V gene's germline CDR1 is MGHRA and CDR2 YSYEKL. Pooled together were second doses at about 4 or about 12 weeks. Notes on this clone: Its antigen is as yet unknown.

Measured with immunoSEQ multiplex PCR; TCRdb has only the in-frame clones, and not every one. In the table there are 150,000 or so clones, just over 90% of which are singletons. The sequence was collected from an adult who received the AZD1222 COVID-19 vaccine. The V and J genes are TRBV4-1 and TRBJ1-5, with a tentative D call TRBD1 (6 bases). Here the sequenced sample was peripheral blood, taken 28 days after the second AZD1222 dose. CDR3 in amino acids: CASSQRQGSNQPQHF. CDR3 coding DNA: TGCGCCAGCAGCCAAAGGCAGGGGAGCAATCAGCCCCAGCATTTT.